One and the same sample provided the 29 T cell receptor beta chains below, sequenced in a study of blood T cells in healthy people across ages (dated by TCRdb to between 2014 and 2017). The library was made by 5' RACE. The reads were generated on an Illumina HiSeq 2500. A second roughly 7 to 11 cycle PCR used a sample-barcoded 5' primer and a J-beta primer mix. The raw public reads went through TCRdb reprocessing: fastp at Q25, MiXCR clone calling, in-frame beta chains kept. When rows share a CDR3 protein, they turn into one entry using the most common DNA and genes. The table for this sample lists about a million distinct CDR3 sequences; more than 30% of them were counted only once. The ten top clones hold under 15% of the sample. What was sequenced was blood. These receptors came from a man aged 18 to 35 in good health.

The chain employs TRBV7-8 and TRBJ1-5, with 7 bases fitting TRBD1. This CDR3 has 17 residues. V lost 5 bases and J lost 5; bases outside the gene matches: 15. CDR1 and CDR2 from the germline V gene are SGHVS and FQNEAQ. The CDR3 DNA sequence: TGTGCCAGCAGCCACCCTTACAGGGGAAGGGAGCATCAGCCCCAGCATTTT. Amino acids: CASSHPYRGREHQPQHF.

This rearrangement joins TRBV10-3 to TRBJ2-5, with TRBD2 matching over 7 bases. Trimming at V came to 4 bases and at J to 3 bases, leaving 11 bases not matched to a gene. The V gene's germline CDR1 is ENHRY and CDR2 SYGVKD. The CDR3 is 16 amino acids. CDR3 sequence reads: CAISARLAGKKETQYF. In DNA, the CDR3 is TGTGCCATCAGTGCCCGACTAGCAGGCAAGAAAGAGACCCAGTACTTC.

This chain joins TRBV5-1 and TRBJ2-1; no clear D gene. This CDR3 region has 15 residues. Per germline, CDR1 SGHRS and CDR2 YFSETQ. V lost 0 bases to trimming and J lost 4 bases, with 11 bases between them. For the CDR3, the DNA is TGCGCCAGCAGCTTGGAGGCTGCGAGGTACAATGAGCAGTTCTTC. Translation gives CASSLEAARYNEQFF.

The chain is built from TRBV29-1 and TRBJ2-2; D possibly matches TRBD1 or TRBD2 (6 bases each). V lost 4 bases, J lost 4 bases, and 10 bases lay in between. Germline loops: CDR1 SQVTM, CDR2 ANQGSEA. This CDR3 is 13 amino acids long. The CDR3 DNA reads TGCAGCGTTGTAGGGGGGAGCACCGGGGAGCTGTTTTTT. This translates into CSVVGGSTGELFF.

This chain links TRBV3-1 with TRBJ2-4; D may be TRBD1 (6 bases). The CDR3 extends over 18 amino acids. The V end lost 1 base, the J end lost 0 bases, and 16 bases lay between the germline ends. From germline, CDR1 is LGHDT and CDR2 YNNKEL (reference sequence). The CDR3, as DNA: TGTGCCAGCAGCCAAGGGACGCAGGGGATTCTAGCCAAAAACATTCAGTACTTC. Translating it yields CASSQGTQGILAKNIQYF.

V usage is TRBV5-6 and J usage is TRBJ1-2; maybe TRBD1 (6 bases). The CDR3 is 13 amino acids. V lost 3 bases and J lost 7, with 13 bases in between. Germline-derived CDR1 and CDR2 are SGHDT and YYEEEE. CDR3 protein: CASSWDWGAGYTF. The CDR3 DNA follows: TGTGCCAGCAGCTGGGACTGGGGGGCTGGCTACACCTTC.

This CDR3 reads CASSLPGGRSYGYTF. The CDR3 bases are TGTGCCAGCAGTTTACCTGGGGGCCGCTCCTATGGCTACACCTTC. The rearrangement links TRBV28 to TRBJ1-2, with D perhaps matching TRBD1 (6 bases). CDR3 length: 15 residues. Between the trimmed V and J ends, which lost 2 bases and 4 bases, there was a span of 14 bases. Germline CDR1 is MDHEN and CDR2 is SYDVKM.

The chain employs TRBV20-1 and TRBJ2-1; D possibly corresponds to TRBD1 (5 bases). CDR1 DFQATT and CDR2 SNEGSKA come from the germline V gene (reference sequence). The CDR3 covers 13 residues. Trimming removed 3 bases at V and 7 bases at J, with 13 bases between. This CDR3 is CSARPVGQNEQFF. The CDR3 coding sequence is TGCAGTGCTAGGCCTGTAGGACAAAATGAGCAGTTCTTC.

In its sample, this clonotype was seen once. The chain carries TRBV13 and TRBJ1-5; D may be TRBD1 (5 bases). The V and J ends lost 8 bases and 12 bases respectively, with 20 bases between them. The CDR3 extends over 13 amino acids. The germline CDR1 and CDR2 sequences are PRHDT and FYEKMQ (reference sequence). The CDR3 coding sequence is TGTGCCAGCGCACCGGGACGAGGTCGCATCCAGCATTTT. Amino acid sequence: CASAPGRGRIQHF.

This clonotype came up a few times. The chain couples TRBV6-4 to TRBJ2-1; D gene unclear. Between the trimmed V and J ends, which lost 6 bases and 4 bases, there was a span of 10 bases. This CDR3 is built from 13 residues. The V gene's germline CDR1 is MRHNA and CDR2 SNTAGT. The CDR3 reads CASSERRYNEQFF. Written as DNA, the CDR3 is TGTGCCAGCAGCGAGCGACGGTACAATGAGCAGTTCTTC.

This clonotype was counted only a few times. The rearrangement links TRBV29-1 to TRBJ2-3; TRBD2 agrees at 11 bases. This CDR3 is 17 amino acids long. V shed 4 bases and J 0 bases; nucleotides not matched to a gene: 9. CDR1 SQVTM and CDR2 ANQGSEA come from the germline V gene. CDR3 loop: CSVGELAGDSSTDTQYF. Here the CDR3 DNA reads TGCAGCGTTGGGGAACTAGCGGGGGACTCTAGCACAGATACGCAGTATTTT.

The rearrangement joins TRBV20-1 to TRBJ2-5; 9 bases fit TRBD1. The CDR3 covers 15 residues. Germline V gene lookup returns CDR1 DFQATT and CDR2 SNEGSKA (reference sequence). With V trimmed by 6 bases and J by 11 bases, 19 bases remained unmatched. The CDR3 is CSAVTGGAPQNEQYF. The CDR3 DNA follows: TGCAGTGCCGTCACAGGGGGCGCTCCCCAAAATGAGCAGTACTTC.

Note on this clonotype: A read error is possible here, since a much larger clone lies one base away. The V and J genes are TRBV5-1 and TRBJ1-1, with D maybe TRBD1 (5 bases). This CDR3 has 15 amino acids. V dropped 1 base and J dropped 1 base, with 11 bases sitting between them. Germline V gives CDR1 SGHRS, CDR2 YFSETQ. The CDR3: CASSLFIRENTEAFF. In nucleotides, the CDR3 is TGCGCCAGCAGCTTGTTTATCAGGGAGAACACTGAAGCTTTCTTT.

This clonotype was observed a single time. CDR3 region: CASSPSLGQSYTEAFF. CDR3 nucleotides: TGTGCCAGCTCACCATCCTTAGGACAGTCGTACACTGAAGCTTTCTTT. The gene calls are TRBV18 and TRBJ1-1; a possible D gene is TRBD1 (6 bases). The CDR3 length is 16 residues. From germline, CDR1 is KGHSH and CDR2 LQKENI. V shed 2 bases and J shed 3 bases, with 16 bases lying between them.

This clonotype has just one count. The CDR3 DNA reads TGTGCCAGCAGCCACCACCGGACAGGGGGGGACCGAAACTATGGCTACACCTTC. Its translation: CASSHHRTGGDRNYGYTF. V and J are TRBV14 and TRBJ1-2, with 10 bases identical to TRBD1. Germline V gene sequence: CDR1 SGHDN, CDR2 FVKESK. This CDR3 contains 18 residues. V lost 3 bases and J lost 2; bases outside the gene matches: 12. Looking up the rest from reference TRBV14 and TRBJ1-2 gives the full variable domain: EAGVTQFPSHSVIEKGQTVTLRCDPISGHDNLYWYRRVMGKEIKFLLHFVKESKQDESGMPNNRFLAERTGGTYSTLKVQPAELEDSGVYFCASSHHRTGGDRNYGYTFGSGTRLTVV.

The V and J genes are TRBV29-1 and TRBJ2-1; 7 nucleotides align to TRBD1. CDR1 and CDR2 from the germline V gene are SQVTM and ANQGSEA. J lost 0 bases, V lost 2 bases, and 19 bases had no gene match. The CDR3 is 20 residues long. Written as DNA, the CDR3 is TGCAGCGTTGAACGTATCTCGGGGCAGGGGGAAGATAGCTCCTACAATGAGCAGTTCTTC. Protein: CSVERISGQGEDSSYNEQFF.

This clonotype was found many times. This sequence joins TRBV20-1 and TRBJ1-4; D not certain. The CDR3 has 15 amino acids. Germline lookup yields CDR1 DFQATT and CDR2 SNEGSKA (reference sequence). The V end lost 3 bases, the J end lost 5 bases, and 16 bases lay between the germline ends. CDR3 sequence reads: CSASPFMGNNEKLFF. CDR3 coding DNA: TGCAGTGCTAGCCCCTTCATGGGGAACAATGAAAAACTGTTTTTT.

The chain is built from TRBV2 and TRBJ2-3; tentatively, D is TRBD1 or TRBD2 (6 bases each). Germline values: CDR1 SNHLY, CDR2 FYNNEI. V was pared by 4 bases and J by 6 bases, with 14 bases between. The CDR3 extends over 14 amino acids. DNA for the CDR3: TGTGCCAGCAGTGGAATAACAGGGAGGGATACGCAGTATTTT. It translates to CASSGITGRDTQYF. The whole variable domain, remainder taken from reference TRBV2 and TRBJ2-3, is EPEVTQTPSHQVTQMGQEVILRCVPISNHLYFYWYRQILGQKVEFLVSFYNNEISEKSEIFDDQFSVERPDGSNFTLKIRSTKLEDSAMYFCASSGITGRDTQYFGPGTRLTVL.

The rearrangement joins TRBV7-2 to TRBJ2-1; 8 bases fit TRBD1. The CDR3 runs 16 residues. Germline CDR1 is SGHTA and CDR2 is FQGNSA. V dropped 3 bases and J dropped 0; count of bases not matched to a gene: 4. This CDR3 is CASSLAGGVSYNEQFF. The CDR3 DNA reads as TGTGCCAGCAGCTTGGCAGGGGGCGTCTCCTACAATGAGCAGTTCTTC.

V and J are TRBV4-1 and TRBJ2-3; D may match TRBD1 or TRBD2 (5 bases each). The CDR3 extends over 15 amino acids. V lost 3 bases and J 2 bases, leaving 12 bases between the germline ends. CDR1 and CDR2 (germline): MGHRA, YSYEKL. The CDR3 loop reads CASSQGPRNTDTQYF. CDR3 DNA sequence: TGCGCCAGCAGCCAGGGACCCCGTAACACAGATACGCAGTATTTT.

This clonotype was detected a few times. The chain recombines TRBV7-9 with TRBJ2-5, with 8 bases matching TRBD2. The CDR3 extends over 16 amino acids. V trimming: 4 bases; J trimming: 0 bases; junction bases outside the gene matches: 7. From germline, CDR1 is SEHNR and CDR2 FQNEAQ (reference sequence). In nucleotides, the CDR3 is TGTGCCAGCAGCTCGGGGAGCGGGAGAAACCAAGAGACCCAGTACTTC. It specifies CASSSGSGRNQETQYF.

J is TRBJ1-2 and V is TRBV20-1, with TRBD1 as a possible D gene (5 bases). The V and J ends lost 3 bases and 4 bases respectively, with 33 bases between them. The CDR3 is 20 residues long. Germline lookup yields CDR1 DFQATT and CDR2 SNEGSKA (reference sequence). As DNA, the CDR3 is TGCAGTGCTAGGGTAGGGGAAGGGACCCTAAATTCCGGCATAATCTATGGCTACACCTTC. Its protein product is CSARVGEGTLNSGIIYGYTF.

The rearrangement uses TRBV7-4 and TRBJ1-5; TRBD1 might be the D (5 bases). In germline, CDR1 is SGHVT, CDR2 SQSDAQ. V lost 5 bases, J lost 2 bases, and 19 bases lay in between. The CDR3 has 17 amino acids. The CDR3 region is CASSSGADPRGNQPQHF. CDR3 nucleotides: TGTGCCAGCAGCAGTGGGGCGGACCCGAGAGGCAATCAGCCCCAGCATTTT.

This clonotype was seen once. One end of the junction fails to match germline, which may point to a read error. The chain has TRBV27 and TRBJ2-1; a weak D match, TRBD2 (6 bases). CDR3 size: 15 residues. Germline loops: CDR1 MNHEY, CDR2 SMNVEV (reference sequence). The CDR3 sequence is CVSSYAGRSHNEQFF. DNA for the CDR3: TGTGTCAGCAGTTACGCGGGGAGGTCACACAATGAGCAGTTCTTC.

This clonotype was detected a few times. The chain recombines TRBV7-8 with TRBJ2-3; 7 bases match TRBD1. The CDR3 has 15 amino acids. CDR1 and CDR2 (germline): SGHVS, FQNEAQ. With V trimmed by 5 bases and J by 5 bases, 10 bases remained unmatched. CDR3 amino acids: CASSADRDPQDTQYF. In DNA, the CDR3 is TGTGCCAGCAGCGCAGACAGGGATCCGCAAGATACGCAGTATTTT.

The rearrangement uses TRBV3-1 and TRBJ1-1; D is undetermined. V lost 4 bases, J lost 1 base, and 10 bases lay in between. The germline V gene encodes CDR1 LGHDT and CDR2 YNNKEL (reference sequence). CDR3 length equals 14 residues. The CDR3 nucleotides are TGTGCCAGCAGCCCCGAATCCGAGAACACTGAAGCTTTCTTT. Protein sequence: CASSPESENTEAFF.

As concerns this clonotype: At one of its ends the junction is not consistent with the germline gene, which may arise from a read error. The chain carries TRBV9 and TRBJ2-3, with no clear D. There are 14 residues in the CDR3. Germline CDR1 reads SGDLS; CDR2 reads YYNGEE. This CDR3 reads CTSSGHPLTDTQYF. The DNA for the CDR3 is TGTACCAGTTCCGGCCATCCCCTCACAGATACGCAGTATTTT.

As DNA, the CDR3 is TGTGCCACCAGTGACCCTGTAGGCTATGAGCAGTACTTC. Amino acid sequence: CATSDPVGYEQYF. V usage is TRBV24-1 and J usage is TRBJ2-5; D is undetermined. The V end was cut by 4 bases, the J end by 11 bases, with 16 bases between. The CDR3 runs 13 residues. Germline CDR1 and CDR2: KGHDR and SFDVKD.

This clonotype was observed a handful of times. The V call is TRBV6-2 or TRBV6-3, the J call TRBJ2-5, with TRBD1 matching 7 bases. The J call may be incorrect, as the DNA end agrees better with TRBJ2-7. CDR1 is MNHEY and CDR2 is SVGEGT in the germline V gene. The CDR3 loop spans 14 amino acids. CDR3 nucleotides: TGTGCCAGCAGCCTTAGACAGGGTCGGGGCGAGCAGTACTTC. Protein: CASSLRQGRGEQYF.